Below, 21 T cell receptor beta chains from the same sample are listed, as sequenced in a study of T cell responses to AZD1222 COVID-19 vaccine (TCRdb year 2021). The library was generated by the immunoSEQ multiplex PCR assay. TCRdb's version of the immuneACCESS table is confined to in-frame rearrangements and falls short of the full clone set. An unresolved V gene accounts for under half of the shortfall where checked; the remainder is of unknown origin. The sample table holds 180,000 or so clones, of which around nine tenths were seen once. The top ten constitute about 2.8% of the sample. The time point tag for this specimen amounts to: baseline before first vaccination. Here the sequenced sample was peripheral blood, taken on day 0 of AZD1222 vaccination. The receptors here all came from an adult in good health.

The chain links TRBV6-5 to TRBJ2-1; no definite D call. The CDR3 sequence is 15 residues long. Germline CDR1 reads MNHEY; CDR2 reads SVGAGI. Trimming took off 5 bases at V and 0 bases at J, with 11 bases between the two ends. CDR3 residues: CASSQRPSSYNEQFF. The CDR3 nucleotides are TGTGCCAGCAGTCAGCGTCCGAGCTCCTACAATGAGCAGTTCTTC.

This clone was seen more than once but under ten times. CDR3 nucleotides: TGTGCCAGCAGTGAGGGTAACTATGGCTACACCTTC. The encoded protein is CASSEGNYGYTF. The chain employs TRBV6-1 and TRBJ1-2; D remains unclear. Between the trimmed V and J ends, which lost 3 bases and 1 base, there was a span of 3 bases. This CDR3 region has 12 residues. The germline V gene has CDR1 MNHNS and CDR2 SASEGT.

The rearrangement links TRBV14 to TRBJ1-2, with D possibly TRBD1 on 6 matching bases. This CDR3 comprises 14 residues. Looked up from germline, CDR1 is SGHDN and CDR2 is FVKESK. Trimming left V 1 base short and J 4 bases short, with 10 bases between. The CDR3 DNA is TGTGCCAGCAGCCAAGCCGGGACACGCTATGGCTACACCTTC. It yields the protein CASSQAGTRYGYTF.

This chain connects TRBV5-8 to TRBJ2-5; the D gene is possibly TRBD2 (5 bases). The germline V gene encodes CDR1 SGHTS and CDR2 YDEGEE. This CDR3 region has 15 residues. Deletions cut 3 bases from V and 1 base from J, with 13 bases between. The CDR3 bases are TGTGCCAGCAGCTCTTTTACTAGGCGCCAAGAGACCCAGTACTTC. Protein product: CASSSFTRRQETQYF.

The chain uses TRBV3-1 (or the pseudogene TRBV3-2) and TRBJ1-4; D might be TRBD1 (6 bases). Trimming took 5 bases from V and 11 from J, leaving 12 bases between them. The CDR3 has 12 residues. The germline CDR1 and CDR2 sequences are LGHDT and YNNKEL (reference sequence). The CDR3 DNA follows: TGTGCCAGCAGCGAGAACAGGGCCAAACTGTTTTTT. Translating it yields CASSENRAKLFF.

This chain connects TRBV4-2 to TRBJ1-1; weak D call: TRBD1 (5 bases). Trimming removed 4 bases from V and 0 bases from J, with 21 bases in between. From germline, CDR1 is LGHNA and CDR2 YNFKEQ. The CDR3 is 18 residues long. The CDR3 here is CASSLGGVRISMNTEAFF. As DNA, the CDR3 is TGTGCCAGCAGCCTAGGAGGGGTTCGGATTTCGATGAACACTGAAGCTTTCTTT.

V is TRBV6-1 and J is TRBJ1-1; D gene uncertain. The CDR3 consists of 14 residues. The V end was cut by 0 bases, the J end by 1 base, with 6 bases between. Germline V lookup: CDR1 MNHNS, CDR2 SASEGT. The CDR3 DNA sequence: TGTGCCAGCAGTGAAGCAGGAGAGAACACTGAAGCTTTCTTT. Translated, it gives CASSEAGENTEAFF.

V and J are TRBV9 and TRBJ1-1, with D uncertain. V was trimmed by 0 bases and J by 3 bases, leaving 12 bases between them. The CDR3 contains 15 residues. Germline CDR1 and CDR2: SGDLS and YYNGEE. The chain's CDR3 is CASSVGWMADTEAFF. DNA of the CDR3: TGTGCCAGCAGCGTAGGGTGGATGGCGGACACTGAAGCTTTCTTT.

This chain uses TRBV3-1 (or the pseudogene TRBV3-2) with TRBJ1-1; D is ambiguous. V lost 1 base and J lost 1, with 16 bases in between. Germline V gene sequence: CDR1 LGHDT, CDR2 YNNKEL (reference sequence). The CDR3 length is 17 residues. The CDR3 here is CASSQVSSPSQNTEAFF. The CDR3 nucleotides are TGTGCCAGCAGCCAAGTCAGCAGCCCCAGTCAGAACACTGAAGCTTTCTTT.

V and J are TRBV13 and TRBJ2-1; D gene ambiguous. With 2 bases removed from V and 1 base from J, the gap between germline ends came to 6 bases. CDR1 and CDR2 (germline): PRHDT, FYEKMQ (reference sequence). There are 14 residues in the CDR3. CDR3 bases: TGTGCCAGCAGCTTAACCCGTTCCTACAATGAGCAGTTCTTC. Translating it yields CASSLTRSYNEQFF.

The chain uses TRBV29-1 and TRBJ2-2, with D perhaps matching TRBD2 (5 bases). Germline-derived CDR1 and CDR2 are SQVTM and ANQGSEA. This CDR3 has 14 amino acids. Trimming stripped 6 bases from V and 0 bases from J, with 11 bases between. This CDR3 reads CSVSLAANTGELFF. The DNA for the CDR3 is TGCAGCGTGTCGCTAGCTGCGAACACCGGGGAGCTGTTTTTT.

V is TRBV14 and J is TRBJ1-3; possibly TRBD1 for D (5 bases). This CDR3 spans 16 amino acids. Trimming took 2 bases from V and 0 from J, leaving 11 bases between them. The germline V gene has CDR1 SGHDN and CDR2 FVKESK. The CDR3 protein is CASSQPGDSSGNTIYF. Here the CDR3 DNA reads TGTGCCAGCAGCCAACCAGGTGACAGCTCTGGAAACACCATATATTTT.

The V gene is TRBV10-2, the J gene TRBJ1-3; D might be TRBD1 (5 bases). This CDR3 comprises 15 residues. Germline loops: CDR1 WSHSY, CDR2 SAAADI. V shed 4 bases and J shed 4 bases, with 14 bases lying between them. As DNA, the CDR3 is TGCGCCAGCAGTGGGACACCCTGGGCGGGAAACACCATATATTTT. Its translation is CASSGTPWAGNTIYF.

The genes are TRBV15 and TRBJ1-5, with 8 bases identical to TRBD1. V dropped 5 bases and J dropped 7; count of bases not matched to a gene: 4. The germline V gene encodes CDR1 LNHNV and CDR2 YYDKDF (reference sequence). There are 13 residues in the CDR3. In nucleotides, the CDR3 is TGTGCCACCAGCGGACAGGGCTGGCAGCCCCAGCATTTT. This encodes CATSGQGWQPQHF. Full variable domain (outside the CDR3, taken from reference TRBV15 and TRBJ1-5): DAMVIQNPRYQVTQFGKPVTLSCSQTLNHNVMYWYQQKSSQAPKLLFHYYDKDFNNEADTPDNFQSRRPNTSFCFLDIRSPGLGDTAMYLCATSGQGWQPQHFGDGTRLSIL.

This rearrangement joins TRBV18 to TRBJ1-2; 7 positions agree with TRBD1. The germline gives CDR1 KGHSH, CDR2 LQKENI. This CDR3 comprises 14 residues. J was trimmed by 3 bases and V by 5 bases; bases with no gene match: 6. DNA for the CDR3: TGTGCCAGCTCAATGACAGGGCAAGACTATGGCTACACCTTC. Its protein is CASSMTGQDYGYTF.

The chain combines TRBV6-2 or TRBV6-3 with TRBJ1-1; D possibly corresponds to TRBD1 (5 bases). V lost 6 bases to trimming and J lost 7 bases, with 12 bases between them. This CDR3 region has 12 residues. The germline V gene encodes CDR1 MNHEY and CDR2 SVGEGT. The CDR3 DNA is TGTGCCAGCAGCCGCAATGGGGGTGAAGCTTTCTTT. This encodes CASSRNGGEAFF.

The chain is built from TRBV10-3 and TRBJ2-2; the match to TRBD1 covers 7 bases. CDR3 length: 12 residues. Germline V gives CDR1 ENHRY, CDR2 SYGVKD. V gave up 6 bases and J gave up 6 bases; unmatched junction bases: 1. The CDR3 loop reads CAIRQGPGELFF. The DNA for the CDR3 is TGTGCCATCAGACAGGGGCCCGGGGAGCTGTTTTTT.

The chain uses TRBV12-3 or TRBV12-4 and TRBJ1-1; D gene ambiguous. The CDR3 is made up of 12 amino acids. Trimming cost V 3 bases and J 8 bases, with 10 bases left between them. The CDR3: CASSLEVGEAFF. The CDR3 region has the DNA TGTGCCAGCAGTTTGGAGGTAGGGGAAGCTTTCTTT.

The chain joins TRBV6-6 to TRBJ1-2; possibly TRBD1 for D (5 bases). Germline CDR1 is MNHNY and CDR2 is SVGAGI (reference sequence). The CDR3 loop spans 12 amino acids. The V and J ends lost 7 bases and 6 bases respectively, with 12 bases between them. The CDR3 region is CASMQGTDGYTF. DNA for the CDR3: TGTGCCAGCATGCAGGGAACGGATGGCTACACCTTC.

The chain couples TRBV7-6 to TRBJ2-2; D possibly corresponds to TRBD2 (6 bases). The CDR3 length is 17 residues. The germline V gene encodes CDR1 SGHVS and CDR2 FNYEAQ. The V gene lost 1 base and the J gene lost 1 base, with 13 bases spanning the gap. The CDR3 DNA sequence: TGTGCCAGCAGCTTAGTAATCGGCGGGAAGAACACCGGGGAGCTGTTTTTT. Its translation: CASSLVIGGKNTGELFF.

This chain joins TRBV12-3 or TRBV12-4 and TRBJ1-5; TRBD1 is a possible D gene (5 bases). The CDR3 runs to 13 residues. V shed 4 bases and J shed 4 bases, with 8 bases lying between them. CDR3 sequence: CASSWGGNQPQHF. In DNA form, the CDR3 reads TGTGCCAGCAGTTGGGGCGGGAATCAGCCCCAGCATTTT.